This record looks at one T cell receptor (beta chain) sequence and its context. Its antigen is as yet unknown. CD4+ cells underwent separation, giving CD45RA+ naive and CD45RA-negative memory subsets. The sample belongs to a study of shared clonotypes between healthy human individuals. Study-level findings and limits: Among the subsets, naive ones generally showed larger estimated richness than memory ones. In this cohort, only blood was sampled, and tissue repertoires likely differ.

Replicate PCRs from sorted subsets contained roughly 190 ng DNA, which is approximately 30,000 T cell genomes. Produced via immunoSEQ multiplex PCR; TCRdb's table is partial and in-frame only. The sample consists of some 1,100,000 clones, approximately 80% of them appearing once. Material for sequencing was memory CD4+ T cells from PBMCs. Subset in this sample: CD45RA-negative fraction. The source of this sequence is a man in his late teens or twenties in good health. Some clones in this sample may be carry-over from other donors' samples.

The CDR3 sequence is CASSLLFSKARETQYF. CDR3 DNA: TGCGCCAGCAGCTTGTTATTTAGTAAAGCGAGGGAGACCCAGTACTTC. The chain employs TRBV5-1 and TRBJ2-5; D unresolved. The CDR3 runs 16 residues. Germline loops: CDR1 SGHRS, CDR2 YFSETQ. Between the trimmed V and J ends, which lost 1 base and 5 bases, there was a span of 18 bases.